Listed below are T cell receptor beta chains from one sample, sequenced in a study of T-cell reconstitution after alpha-beta-depleted transplantation in children. A single record per CDR3 protein comes from TCRdb applying MiXCR to the PCR reads. Altogether 360,000 or so distinct CDR3 sequences are present, around 21% being singletons, with the ten largest covering 3.8%. The source was PBMCs from the stem cell graft donor, collected from the stem cell graft. The receptors come from a human donor who donated a stem cell graft to a child with acute myeloid leukemia. CDR3s include the opening cysteine and the closing phenylalanine or tryptophan. D genes are given only for firm matches. Size values are once, few and many counts, or a class for expanded clones, and some rows have none.

d_call: NA
j_call: TRBJ2-7
clone_size: many
v_call: TRBV27
cdr3_nt: TGTGCCAGCAAACAGGGAATTCAGGACGAGCAGTACTTC
cdr3_aa: CASKQGIQDEQYF

d_call: NA
j_call: TRBJ2-3
clone_size: NA
v_call: TRBV6-5
cdr3_nt: TGTGCCAGCAGTTATGCGGGCCTTAGGGGGACAGATACGCAGTATTTT
cdr3_aa: CASSYAGLRGTDTQYF

d_call: TRBD1
j_call: TRBJ2-5
clone_size: many
v_call: TRBV4-1
cdr3_nt: TGCGCCAGCAGCCAAGATGAGGGGGCAGGTGAGACCCAGTACTTC
cdr3_aa: CASSQDEGAGETQYF

d_call: NA
j_call: TRBJ2-7
clone_size: few
v_call: TRBV30
cdr3_nt: TGTGCCTGGAGTGTACGGGGGACAGCTTCTTACGAGCAGTACTTC
cdr3_aa: CAWSVRGTASYEQYF

d_call: NA
j_call: TRBJ1-1
clone_size: many
v_call: TRBV24-1
cdr3_nt: TGTGCCACCAGGGGAGACAGGATGGACACTGAAGCTTTCTTT
cdr3_aa: CATRGDRMDTEAFF

d_call: NA
j_call: TRBJ1-4
clone_size: NA
v_call: TRBV25-1
cdr3_nt: TGTGCCAGCAGTGAGAGTCGAGGTCAGGTGAATGAAAAACTGTTTTTT
cdr3_aa: CASSESRGQVNEKLFF

d_call: NA
j_call: TRBJ1-2
clone_size: many
v_call: TRBV20-1
cdr3_nt: TGCAGTGCTAGAGATGATTGGGGCTACACCTTC
cdr3_aa: CSARDDWGYTF

d_call: NA
j_call: TRBJ2-3
clone_size: NA
v_call: TRBV13
cdr3_nt: TGTGCCAGCAGCGACAGCCCCGCGGGTTATACGCAGTATTTT
cdr3_aa: CASSDSPAGYTQYF

d_call: TRBD2
j_call: TRBJ2-7
clone_size: many
v_call: TRBV29-1
cdr3_nt: TGCAGCGTAGAAACCGGGACTAGCGGCTCCTACGAGCAGTACTTC
cdr3_aa: CSVETGTSGSYEQYF

d_call: TRBD2
j_call: TRBJ2-1
clone_size: many
v_call: TRBV20-1
cdr3_nt: TGCAGTGCTCCGGGGACTAGCGGGGACTACAATGAGCAGTTCTTC
cdr3_aa: CSAPGTSGDYNEQFF

d_call: TRBD1
j_call: TRBJ1-4
clone_size: NA
v_call: TRBV12-3/TRBV12-4
cdr3_nt: TGTGCCAGCAGTGCAACAGGGGGCGGAGGTGAAAAACTGTTTTTT
cdr3_aa: CASSATGGGGEKLFF

d_call: NA
j_call: TRBJ1-4
clone_size: few
v_call: TRBV12-3/TRBV12-4
cdr3_nt: TGTGCCAGCCGCAGAGAAGGCGGGGGATATAATGAAAAACTGTTTTTT
cdr3_aa: CASRREGGGYNEKLFF

d_call: TRBD1
j_call: TRBJ1-3
clone_size: NA
v_call: TRBV24-1
cdr3_nt: TGTGCCACCACCGATTGGACAGGAAAACATCCTCCCTCTGGAAACACCATATATTTT
cdr3_aa: CATTDWTGKHPPSGNTIYF

d_call: TRBD2
j_call: TRBJ2-7
clone_size: few
v_call: TRBV5-1
cdr3_nt: TGCGCCAGCAGCCCAACTAGCGGGATGGTCTACGAGCAGTACTTC
cdr3_aa: CASSPTSGMVYEQYF

d_call: NA
j_call: TRBJ1-2
clone_size: many
v_call: TRBV29-1
cdr3_nt: TGCAGCGTTGACCACGGCTATGGCTACACCTTC
cdr3_aa: CSVDHGYGYTF

d_call: NA
j_call: TRBJ2-1
clone_size: many
v_call: TRBV11-2
cdr3_nt: TGTGCCAGCAGCTTGGGGGGCCAGAACAATGAGCAGTTCTTC
cdr3_aa: CASSLGGQNNEQFF

d_call: TRBD2
j_call: TRBJ2-7
clone_size: few
v_call: TRBV25-1
cdr3_nt: TGTGCCAGCAGTGGGCCGGGACTAGCGACCCACGAGCAGTACTTC
cdr3_aa: CASSGPGLATHEQYF

d_call: NA
j_call: TRBJ2-7
clone_size: NA
v_call: TRBV20-1
cdr3_nt: TGCAGTGCTAGAACTCCGGGCGCATTCTACGAGCAGTACTTC
cdr3_aa: CSARTPGAFYEQYF

d_call: NA
j_call: TRBJ2-1
clone_size: many
v_call: TRBV29-1
cdr3_nt: TGCAGCGTTGATTCCGGGGACTTACTTCCTTATAATGAGCAGTTCTTC
cdr3_aa: CSVDSGDLLPYNEQFF

d_call: TRBD2
j_call: TRBJ2-5
clone_size: many
v_call: TRBV20-1
cdr3_nt: TGCAGTGCTTTGCCGGGACTAGCGGGAACTCAAGAGACCCAGTACTTC
cdr3_aa: CSALPGLAGTQETQYF

d_call: NA
j_call: TRBJ2-3
clone_size: few
v_call: TRBV27
cdr3_nt: TGTGCCAGCAGTTATGATGCGGGTCCTACTAGCACAGATACGCAGTATTTT
cdr3_aa: CASSYDAGPTSTDTQYF

d_call: TRBD2
j_call: TRBJ2-3
clone_size: NA
v_call: TRBV7-2
cdr3_nt: TGTGCCAGCAGCTCCGGAGTAGCGGGACCAGATACGCAGTATTTT
cdr3_aa: CASSSGVAGPDTQYF

d_call: NA
j_call: TRBJ2-5
clone_size: many
v_call: TRBV20-1
cdr3_nt: TGCAGTGCTACCCGAGGGTCGGGGGGCGGAGAGACCCAGTACTTC
cdr3_aa: CSATRGSGGGETQYF